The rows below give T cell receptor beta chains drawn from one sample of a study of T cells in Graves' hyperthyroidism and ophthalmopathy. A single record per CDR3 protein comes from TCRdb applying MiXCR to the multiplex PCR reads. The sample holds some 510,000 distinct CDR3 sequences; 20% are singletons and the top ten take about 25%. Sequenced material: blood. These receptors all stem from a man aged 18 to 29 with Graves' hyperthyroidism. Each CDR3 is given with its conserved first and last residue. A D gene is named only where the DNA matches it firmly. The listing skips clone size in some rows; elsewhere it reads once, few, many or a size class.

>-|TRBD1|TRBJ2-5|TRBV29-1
CSVDLPDRAGTQYF
TGCAGCGTTGACCTCCCCGACAGGGCTGGGACCCAGTACTTC
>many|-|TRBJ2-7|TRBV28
CASSLGRLSSYEQYF
TGTGCCAGCAGTTTGGGCAGATTAAGCTCCTACGAGCAGTACTTC
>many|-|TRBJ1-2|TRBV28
CASSLRGYYGYTF
TGTGCCAGCAGTTTGAGGGGTTACTATGGCTACACCTTC
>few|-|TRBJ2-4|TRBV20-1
CSARTGFKNIQYF
TGCAGTGCTAGAACAGGGTTCAAAAACATTCAGTACTTC
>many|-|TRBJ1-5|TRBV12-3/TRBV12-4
CASSFQVNQPQHF
TGTGCCAGCAGTTTTCAGGTTAACCAGCCCCAGCATTTT
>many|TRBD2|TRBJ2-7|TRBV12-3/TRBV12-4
CASSSGLANHYEQYF
TGTGCCAGCAGTTCTGGACTAGCAAATCACTACGAGCAGTACTTC
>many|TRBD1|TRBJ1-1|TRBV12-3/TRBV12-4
CASSLGRGLGEAFF
TGTGCCAGCAGTTTGGGCAGGGGGCTCGGTGAAGCTTTCTTT
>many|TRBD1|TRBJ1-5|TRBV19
CASSTGAGQPQHF
TGTGCCAGTAGCACAGGGGCGGGTCAGCCCCAGCATTTT
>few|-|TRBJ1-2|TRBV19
CASMAVSYGYTF
TGTGCCAGTATGGCAGTCTCCTATGGCTACACCTTC
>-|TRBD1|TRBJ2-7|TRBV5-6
CASSIGQGGTYEQYF
TGTGCCAGCAGCATCGGACAGGGAGGAACCTACGAGCAGTACTTC
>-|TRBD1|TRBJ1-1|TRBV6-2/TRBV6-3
CASRPPGQGREKNTEAFF
TGTGCCAGCAGGCCCCCGGGACAGGGAAGGGAGAAGAACACTGAAGCTTTCTTT
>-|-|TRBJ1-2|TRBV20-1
CSAMDTPGYTF
TGCAGTGCCATGGACACCCCCGGCTACACCTTC
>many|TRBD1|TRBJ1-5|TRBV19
CASSIGGTGNQPQHF
TGTGCCAGTAGTATTGGAGGGACAGGGAATCAGCCCCAGCATTTT
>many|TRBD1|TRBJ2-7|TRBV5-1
CASSTSQGARSYEQYF
TGCGCCAGCAGCACTTCACAGGGGGCGCGAAGCTACGAGCAGTACTTC
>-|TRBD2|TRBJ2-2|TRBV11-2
CASSFELAGDTGELFF
TGTGCCAGCAGCTTCGAACTAGCGGGAGACACCGGGGAGCTGTTTTTT
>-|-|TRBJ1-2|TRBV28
CASSLRDTYGYTF
TGTGCCAGCAGTCTGCGGGACACCTATGGCTACACCTTC
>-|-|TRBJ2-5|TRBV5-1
CASSSSLVRGETQYF
TGCGCCAGCAGCTCCTCCTTAGTCCGCGGAGAGACCCAGTACTTC
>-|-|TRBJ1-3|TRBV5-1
CASSLGLQRTGNTIYF
TGCGCCAGCAGCTTGGGACTCCAAAGGACAGGAAACACCATATATTTT
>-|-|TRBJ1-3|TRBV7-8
CASTSGGGRSSGNTIYF
TGTGCCAGCACCTCCGGAGGGGGAAGGAGCTCTGGAAACACCATATATTTT
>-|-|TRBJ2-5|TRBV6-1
CASRDSWYQETQYF
TGTGCCAGCAGGGACAGCTGGTACCAAGAGACCCAGTACTTC
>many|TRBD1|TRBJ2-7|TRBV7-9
CASSGGAGTGGSYEQYF
TGTGCCAGCAGCGGAGGAGCCGGGACAGGGGGGTCCTACGAGCAGTACTTC
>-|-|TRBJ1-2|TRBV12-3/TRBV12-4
CASGSTGPSGYGYTF
TGTGCCAGCGGAAGTACCGGGCCTTCGGGCTATGGCTACACCTTC
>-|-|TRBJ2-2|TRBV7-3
CASSLSRDTSTGELFF
TGTGCCAGCAGCTTAAGCCGGGACACTAGCACCGGGGAGCTGTTTTTT
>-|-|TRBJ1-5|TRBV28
CASSRGDPYYSNQPQHF
TGTGCCAGCAGTCGTGGAGACCCTTATTATAGCAATCAGCCCCAGCATTTT
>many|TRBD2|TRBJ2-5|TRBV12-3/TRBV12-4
CASSLYRPSGGTQETQYF
TGTGCCAGCAGTTTATACCGGCCTAGCGGGGGGACTCAAGAGACCCAGTACTTC
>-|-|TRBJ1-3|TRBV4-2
CASSQETVVGGNTIYF
TGTGCCAGCAGCCAAGAAACAGTCGTAGGTGGAAACACCATATATTTT
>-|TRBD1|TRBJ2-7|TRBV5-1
CASSSGQGLSEQYF
TGCGCCAGCAGCTCGGGACAGGGTTTGAGCGAGCAGTACTTC
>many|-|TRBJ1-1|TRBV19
CASILGDTEAFF
TGTGCCAGTATCCTAGGCGACACTGAAGCTTTCTTT
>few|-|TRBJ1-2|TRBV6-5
CASSYTGEYGYTF
TGTGCCAGCAGTTACACAGGAGAATATGGCTACACCTTC
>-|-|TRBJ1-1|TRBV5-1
CASSSTSGSPNTEAFF
TGCGCCAGCAGCTCTACCTCGGGGAGCCCGAACACTGAAGCTTTCTTT
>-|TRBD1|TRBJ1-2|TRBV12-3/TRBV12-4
CASSLIAGTGSGYTF
TGTGCCAGCAGTTTAATCGCCGGGACAGGGAGTGGCTACACCTTC
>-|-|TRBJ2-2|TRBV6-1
CASSVMTNTGELFF
TGTGCCAGCAGTGTTATGACGAACACCGGGGAGCTGTTTTTT
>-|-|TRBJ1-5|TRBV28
CASRTHRVGNQPQHF
TGTGCCAGCAGAACACACAGGGTGGGCAATCAGCCCCAGCATTTT
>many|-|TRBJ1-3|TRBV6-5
CASSYPRGEASGNTIYF
TGTGCCAGCAGTTACCCGCGGGGGGAAGCCTCAGGAAACACCATATATTTT
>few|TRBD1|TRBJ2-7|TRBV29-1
CSGLPGQGSYEQYF
TGCAGCGGATTGCCGGGACAGGGCTCCTACGAGCAGTACTTC